The clone carrying this T cell receptor (beta chain) was detected only once. Its antigen is unknown. V shed 1 base and J shed 2 bases, with 11 bases lying between them. CDR3 length equals 15 residues. From germline, CDR1 is SEHNR and CDR2 FQNEAQ (reference sequence). At deep level, the assay was performed. Sequencing used immunoSEQ multiplex PCR; TCRdb keeps in-frame clones, though not all of them. The sample yields over a million clones, about 80% seen once. This entry belongs to a study of shared clonotypes between healthy human individuals. Study-wide points: Non-shared clonotypes displayed generation probabilities falling below those of clonotypes present in all four donors. Incomplete sequencing of sorted subsets was indicated by rarefaction despite large depth.

The rearrangement links TRBV7-9 to TRBJ2-5; possibly TRBD1 or TRBD2 for D (5 bases each). The TCR originated in a man younger than 35 in good health. Some clones in this sample may be carry-over from other donors' samples. The sequencing input was memory CD4+ T cells from PBMCs. Subset given: CD45RA-negative fraction. CDR3 region: CASSLGGNVQETQYF. CDR3 bases: TGTGCCAGCAGCTTAGGGGGGAACGTTCAAGAGACCCAGTACTTC.